Sequencing of this TCR beta chain was carried out in a study of cytomegalovirus exposure and HLA in healthy donors. Findings of the study overall: Altogether, 150 to 200 TCR beta chains were recorded as cytomegalovirus-associated.

PCR involved 60 Vbeta and 13 Jbeta primers. Clones were sequenced by immunoSEQ multiplex PCR, and TCRdb holds only the in-frame ones, with some missing. Found here are 100,000 to 140,000 clones, roughly 70% of them singletons; the top ten hold 14%. Unrecorded immune exposure was likely among donors, who were nominally healthy when sampled. The V end lost 0 bases, the J end lost 4 bases, and 12 bases lay between the germline ends. Germline V CDR1 and CDR2: GTSNPN, SVGIG (reference sequence). This CDR3 has 14 residues. Worth noting for this clone: Its antigen remains unknown.

The V gene is TRBV30, the J gene TRBJ1-2; D gene ambiguous. Sequencing was performed on PBMCs. This receptor was identified in a woman aged 40 to 49 in good health and CMV-seropositive. CDR3 in amino acids: CAWSVYEVSYGYTF. CDR3 nucleotides: TGTGCCTGGAGTGTATACGAGGTTAGCTATGGCTACACCTTC. The variable domain in full, completed from reference TRBV30 and TRBJ1-2, reads SQTIHQWPATLVQPVGSPLSLECTVEGTSNPNLYWYRQAAGRGLQLLFYSVGIGQISSEVPQNLSASRPQDRQFILSSKKLLLSDSGFYLCAWSVYEVSYGYTFGSGTRLTVV.